This T cell receptor beta chain came from a study of human T cells and chemical hapten exposure (dated by TCRdb to about 2021). In terms of the full investigation: For sensitization, 2% DPC in acetone was applied to a 2 cm by 2 cm area of upper inner arm skin. Alopecia areata with under or over 50% scalp involvement, alopecia totalis and alopecia universalis were represented in the patient cohort, which was mostly female. In alopecia patients, the study followed how the peripheral blood TCR repertoire changed in vivo over primary and secondary sensitization to diphenylcyclopropenone (DPC), a hapten. Blood for TCR sequencing was provided by twenty-nine alopecia patients at one to four time points (pre-sensitization, 2, 6 and 24 weeks). Patch testing on the upper back used Finn chambers containing 0.01% DPC, with scoring done after 6 days according to International Contact Dermatitis Research Group standards. Patient blood was sampled pre-sensitization (week 0) and at 2, 6 and about 24 weeks after DPC sensitization. Libraries were pooled for sequencing, and per-sample TCR yields varied mainly because of small differences in library volumes within the pool. Weekly therapeutic DPC doses were additionally applied to the scalp of patients throughout the roughly 22-week study period. Study-wide findings and limitations: Significantly more large CDR3 similarity clusters were formed by expanded TCRs than by pre-sensitization or healthy control sets, consistent with antigen-driven responses. After repeated subsampling, changes were observed in the strength of the expansion versus patch-test correlation and in the threshold at which the correlation became significant. DPC sensitization did not change the number of TCRs with a frequency above 1 in 1000, and there was no evidence of changes in global repertoire structure. The number of PT1 expanded TCRs positively correlated with patch test score, significant at thresholds 8, 16 and 32 but not 4. Because every patient had alopecia, a presumed autoimmune disease, the patients' immune response might differ from that of healthy individuals.

This specimen's time point label, per the study, means: patch test 2, 6 weeks after DPC sensitization. Explained via the paper, the treatment or condition label denotes: therapeutic diphenylcyclopropenone sensitization with weekly scalp DPC. At each patch-test visit, blood was drawn before the patch test was applied. Patients were considered eligible if aged 18 to 70, diagnosed with alopecia and deemed suitable for DPC therapy, and patients were excluded if pregnant. Total RNA was extracted from unfractionated whole blood that had been collected in Tempus Blood RNA tubes. Based on the germline V gene, the CDR1 and CDR2 sequences are SGHDN and FVKESK. CDR3 length: 17 amino acids, cysteine to phenylalanine. CDR3 DNA only is kept here, 51 bases in frame from base 1. Trimming accounts for 2 bases at V and 5 bases at J, while the number of junction bases matched to no gene is 7. This clonotype turned up a few times. No antigen is known for it. Nothing much larger sits one base from this clone, and base qualities are not available.

To prepare the library, RACE was applied. Sequencing relied on a NextSeq 500. During library preparation, unique molecular identifiers were attached to individual cDNA molecules so that TCRs could be counted in a quantitative, reproducible way. From each blood RNA sample, both TCR alpha and TCR beta chains were sequenced. As for the original processing: Samples had a median of about 96,000 TCRs, with a range from roughly 20,000 to 690,600. V, J and CDR3 annotation of the TCR reads was carried out using the Decombinator software suite. Every sample was subsampled to the same number of TCRs (28,000) for the PS versus PT1 abundance plots. TCRs were defined as expanded if absent before sensitization and observed at least eight times at the 2-week time point. The public reads were reprocessed in TCRdb via fastp at Q25 and MiXCR, keeping in-frame beta chains. CDR3 protein duplicates are merged, each entry listing the most common genes and DNA. These V and J calls originate from TCRdb's pipeline instead of the authors' own analysis. For this sample there are approximately 68,000 distinct CDR3 sequences; 7.5% to 9.5% appear just once. The ten most abundant clones make up roughly 3.8% of the sample.

This chain joins TRBV14 to TRBJ2-3, with 13 middle bases fitting TRBD2. The receptor's source is a woman aged 45-59 years with alopecia areata. Some clones in this sample may be carry-over from other donors' samples. The sequenced sample was whole blood, obtained in connection with sensitization to the hapten diphenylcyclopropenone (DPC). The CDR3 region: CASSQITSGRDRDTQYF. The DNA sequence follows: TGTGCCAGCAGCCAAATTACTAGCGGGAGGGACAGAGATACGCAGTATTTT. The full variable domain, with segments outside the CDR3 supplied by the reference TRBV14 and TRBJ2-3 proteins, appears as EAGVTQFPSHSVIEKGQTVTLRCDPISGHDNLYWYRRVMGKEIKFLLHFVKESKQDESGMPNNRFLAERTGGTYSTLKVQPAELEDSGVYFCASSQITSGRDRDTQYFGPGTRLTVL.